Each of the 16 T cell receptor beta chains below was sequenced from the same sample in a study of T cell repertoires and HLA-DP antigens. The antigens these receptors bind are not known. The assay was immunoSEQ multiplex PCR, and TCRdb's table has in-frame clones only and misses some. The data contain roughly 110,000 clones, about 91% of them singletons. The sequenced material came from CD4+ T cells from PBMCs. These receptors came from a woman between 18 and 29 years old in good health and CMV-seronegative.

J is TRBJ2-3 and V is TRBV10-3; maybe TRBD1 (6 bases). CDR1 and CDR2 from the germline V gene are ENHRY and SYGVKD. V gave up 6 bases and J gave up 0 bases, with 13 bases separating them. The CDR3 length is 15 residues. CDR3 in amino acids: CAISTGLSSTDTQYF. Here the CDR3 DNA reads TGTGCCATCAGCACAGGGCTCTCTAGCACAGATACGCAGTATTTT.

This clone appeared once. Written as DNA, the CDR3 is TGCGCCAGCAGCTTGGCCAGGGGGGCGACTGAAGCTTTCTTT. Residues: CASSLARGATEAFF. This rearrangement joins TRBV5-1 to TRBJ1-1; TRBD1 aligns across 7 bases. CDR3 length: 14 amino acids. CDR1 is SGHRS and CDR2 is YFSETQ in the germline V gene. V lost 0 bases and J lost 5; bases outside the gene matches: 4.

The chain is built from TRBV18 and TRBJ2-7; D call uncertain. CDR3 length: 11 amino acids. Germline V lookup: CDR1 KGHSH, CDR2 LQKENI. The germline V and J ends were trimmed by 1 base and 7 bases, with 5 bases remaining between them. CDR3 nucleotide sequence: TGTGCCAGCTCACCACAGGTTGAGCAGTACGTC. Amino acids: CASSPQVEQYV.

This clone was observed once. V usage is TRBV2 and J usage is TRBJ1-2, with D hard to call. The germline V gene has CDR1 SNHLY and CDR2 FYNNEI. The V end lost 6 bases, the J end lost 4 bases, and 12 bases lay between the germline ends. The CDR3 extends over 13 amino acids. Here the CDR3 DNA reads TGTGCCAGCAGATTTCAACGGGGCTATGGCTACACCTTC. Its translation is CASRFQRGYGYTF.

V usage is TRBV29-1 and J usage is TRBJ2-7; the D is unclear. The CDR3 consists of 13 residues. Trimming removed 6 bases at V and 3 bases at J, with 15 bases between. The germline gives CDR1 SQVTM, CDR2 ANQGSEA. The CDR3 loop reads CSVGRRLDYEQYF. The CDR3 DNA follows: TGCAGCGTAGGACGGCGACTCGACTACGAGCAGTACTTC.

The rearrangement joins TRBV28 to TRBJ1-2; 11 bases align to TRBD1. V trimming: 4 bases; J trimming: 1 base; junction bases outside the gene matches: 2. The CDR3 consists of 15 residues. Germline V gives CDR1 MDHEN, CDR2 SYDVKM. The CDR3 nucleotides are TGTGCCAGCAGTTCGGGACAGGGGGTTAACTATGGCTACACCTTC. Amino acid sequence: CASSSGQGVNYGYTF.

The table lists this clone with a count of one. As DNA, the CDR3 is TGTGCCAGTAGTATCGGGGTTTATCAGCCCCAGCATTTT. Translating gives CASSIGVYQPQHF. This chain uses TRBV19 with TRBJ1-5; the D is unclear. The CDR3 is made up of 13 amino acids. Germline-derived CDR1 and CDR2 are LNHDA and SQIVND (reference sequence). V was trimmed by 3 bases and J by 5 bases, leaving 8 bases between them.

CDR3: CASSRNRGEEAFF. In nucleotides, the CDR3 is TGTGCCAGCTCACGAAACAGGGGTGAAGAGGCTTTCTTT. This chain uses TRBV18 with TRBJ1-1; TRBD1 matches at 7 bases. V gave up 4 bases and J gave up 11 bases; unmatched junction bases: 10. This CDR3 is built from 13 residues. CDR1 and CDR2 (germline): KGHSH, LQKENI.

This chain uses TRBV18 with TRBJ1-3; possibly TRBD1 for D (6 bases). Trimming took 3 bases from V and 2 from J, leaving 11 bases between them. The CDR3 covers 15 residues. The germline V gene has CDR1 KGHSH and CDR2 LQKENI. This CDR3 reads CASSPPGATGNTIYF. In DNA, the CDR3 is TGTGCCAGCTCACCCCCAGGGGCTACTGGAAACACCATATATTTT. The full variable domain, in which reference TRBV18 and TRBJ1-3 provide the parts outside the CDR3, is NAGVMQNPRHLVRRRGQEARLRCSPMKGHSHVYWYRQLPEEGLKFMVYLQKENIIDESGMPKERFSAEFPKEGPSILRIQQVVRGDSAAYFCASSPPGATGNTIYFGEGSWLTVV.

The V call is TRBV28, the J call TRBJ2-4; tentative D call: TRBD1 (6 bases). V gave up 8 bases and J gave up 0 bases, with 11 bases separating them. The CDR3 has 14 residues. Germline V gene lookup returns CDR1 MDHEN and CDR2 SYDVKM. This CDR3 is CASGRGGAKNIQYF. CDR3 bases: TGTGCCAGCGGACGAGGGGGAGCCAAAAACATTCAGTACTTC.

V gene TRBV6-1 combines with J gene TRBJ2-3, with TRBD2 identical over 12 bases. CDR3 size: 16 residues. Unmatched junction bases numbered 9, after V lost 4 bases and J lost 7 bases. CDR1 is MNHNS, CDR2 SASEGT, per germline. CDR3 bases: TGTGCCAGCAGTGGCCCTAGCGGGGGGGCCATTTATACGCAGTATTTT. Translated: CASSGPSGGAIYTQYF.

The V call is TRBV7-9, the J call TRBJ1-4; D possibly corresponds to TRBD1 (5 bases). Deletions cut 5 bases from V and 0 bases from J, with 13 bases between. The CDR3 spans 16 residues. The germline V gene encodes CDR1 SEHNR and CDR2 FQNEAQ (reference sequence). DNA for the CDR3: TGTGCCAGCAGCCCCCGGCGGGGGACAACTAATGAAAAACTGTTTTTT. Translated, it gives CASSPRRGTTNEKLFF.

The chain joins TRBV7-8 to TRBJ2-1; TRBD2 aligns across 7 bases. The CDR3 totals 17 residues. Germline V gene lookup returns CDR1 SGHVS and CDR2 FQNEAQ. J gave up 0 bases and V 5 bases, and 10 bases lay outside the gene matches. The CDR3 DNA reads TGTGCCAGCAGCCCTAGAGTAGCGGGTAGCTCCTACAATGAGCAGTTCTTC. It translates to CASSPRVAGSSYNEQFF.

The chain couples TRBV5-1 to TRBJ2-5; 7 nucleotides line up with TRBD1. CDR3 length equals 13 residues. Looked up from germline, CDR1 is SGHRS and CDR2 is YFSETQ. The ends lost 4 bases at V and 5 bases at J; junction bases unmatched: 5. The CDR3 protein is CASSPDRVETQYF. The DNA of the CDR3 is TGCGCCAGCAGCCCCGACAGGGTGGAGACCCAGTACTTC.

The rearrangement links TRBV5-1 to TRBJ2-1; 7 bases are a match to TRBD2. V lost 2 bases, J lost 0 bases, and 2 bases stayed unmatched. The CDR3 is made up of 15 amino acids. Germline assignment: CDR1 SGHRS and CDR2 YFSETQ. The CDR3 region has the DNA TGCGCCAGCAGCTTCAGCGGGAACTCCTACAATGAGCAGTTCTTC. Residues: CASSFSGNSYNEQFF.

In its sample, this clone was seen once. The CDR3 protein is CASRGRMENIQYF. DNA for the CDR3: TGTGCCAGCAGGGGGCGGATGGAGAACATTCAGTACTTC. This chain connects TRBV6-1 to TRBJ2-4; a weak D match, TRBD1 (5 bases). Trimming shortened V by 6 bases and J by 7 bases, and 13 bases separated the two germline ends. CDR1 is MNHNS, CDR2 SASEGT, per germline. The length of the CDR3 is 13 residues.